Sequencing of this T cell receptor (beta chain) was carried out in a study of T cells in tuberculosis. Overall study: IGRA-negative adolescents, IGRA-positive adolescents with latent tuberculosis and adults with active tuberculosis formed this South African cohort.

The study's findings and limits: The TCR-beta difference was not significant; alpha differences partly reflected length. Active tuberculosis TCR-alpha repertoires lay closer to GMM-specific TCRs than IGRA-negative controls, suggesting clonal expansion.

Time point described: new active TB diagnosis, blood taken before or within 7 days of starting treatment. Active tuberculosis patients were new diagnoses, HIV-seronegative, South African, and aged 18 years or older. The CDR3 runs 13 residues. V lost 0 bases and J 5 bases, leaving 8 bases between the germline ends. Germline V gives CDR1 SGHDT, CDR2 YYEEEE. TCRdb's copy holds only in-frame clones and misses some; the assay was immunoSEQ multiplex PCR. The sample carries some 49,000 clones, roughly 96% recorded once. Remarks on this clone: Its target is unknown.

Sample: PBMCs, taken at tuberculosis diagnosis. The clonotype comes from an adult with tuberculosis. The rearrangement links TRBV5-6 to TRBJ2-5, with a possible D match to TRBD1 (5 bases). The CDR3 DNA follows: TGTGCCAGCAGCTTGGACAGGTGGGAGACCCAGTACTTC. Amino acids: CASSLDRWETQYF.